Sequencing of this TCR beta chain was carried out in a study of CD4 T cells in relation to SARS-CoV-2 and coronaviruses. For the study at large: The HLA restriction of the shared crossreactive spike epitopes was mapped.

In regard to this clone: As yet, its antigen is unknown.

Before the COVID-19 pandemic, during about 2010-2018, CD4+ T cells were taken from unexposed donors. Isolation of CD4+ T cells took place after less than 11 days in culture. As cell numbers allowed, unexposed-donor CD4+ T cells faced SARS-CoV-2 S/N and four cold-coronavirus spikes. General observations from the study: In roughly 65% of donors, memory CD4+ clonotypes crossrecognized SARS-CoV-2 and at least one common cold coronavirus spike.

The protocol was immunoSEQ multiplex PCR, while the TCRdb copy is restricted to in-frame clones and leaves out a portion. The table includes about 20,000 clones, nearly 75% detected once. Between the trimmed V and J ends, which lost 7 bases and 3 bases, there was a span of 10 bases. Germline V gene data show CDR1 as SNHLY and CDR2 as FYNNEI. This CDR3 contains 13 residues. The sequencing input was CD4+ T cells from PBMCs, cultured in vitro. The receptor comes from a human donor in good health. The V gene is TRBV2, the J gene TRBJ2-1, with D uncertain. CDR3 sequence (DNA): TGTGCCAGCACGGACCTAAACTACAATGAGCAGTTCTTC. It encodes CASTDLNYNEQFF. The full variable domain, its missing parts supplied by reference TRBV2 and TRBJ2-1, is EPEVTQTPSHQVTQMGQEVILRCVPISNHLYFYWYRQILGQKVEFLVSFYNNEISEKSEIFDDQFSVERPDGSNFTLKIRSTKLEDSAMYFCASTDLNYNEQFFGPGTRLTVL.